This TCR beta chain was retrieved from a study of blood T cell repertoires in COVID-19. On the study more broadly: Sites across the United States, Italy and Spain contributed samples from acute and convalescent COVID-19.

Across over 20 US areas, participants ranged in age from 18 to 89 years. Original processing methods: Counts of nucleated cells, estimated from reference gene primer amplification, were obtained. Profiled with immunoSEQ multiplex PCR; TCRdb holds only in-frame clones, not every one. The V and J calls and clone size were taken over from that table, and D and trimming were inferred from the DNA. The sample consists of under 200,000 clones, 88% of them appearing once. About this clone: This specimen includes other DNA sequences encoding the same CDR3.

From germline, CDR1 is SGDLS and CDR2 YYNGEE. The CDR3 totals 17 residues. V was clipped by 2 bases and J by 0 bases; unmatched bases: 2. This receptor was identified in a woman between 45 and 65 years old who had recovered from COVID-19. Sequenced input: PBMCs or T cells enriched from blood (not recorded which). The chain is built from TRBV9 and TRBJ2-2; TRBD2 agrees at 12 bases. The DNA of the CDR3 is TGTGCCAGCAGCGTCCTAGCGGGGGGGCCGAACACCGGGGAGCTGTTTTTT. This gives the protein CASSVLAGGPNTGELFF. The full variable domain, in which reference TRBV9 and TRBJ2-2 provide the parts outside the CDR3, is DSGVTQTPKHLITATGQRVTLRCSPRSGDLSVYWYQQSLDQGLQFLIQYYNGEERAKGNILERFSAQQFPDLHSELNLSSLELGDSALYFCASSVLAGGPNTGELFFGEGSRLTVL.